The 5 T cell receptor beta chains below come from one sample, sequenced in a study of blood T cell repertoires in COVID-19. The data were produced by immunoSEQ multiplex PCR, yet TCRdb's version contains in-frame clones alone and is incomplete. The sample lists 250,000 to 300,000 clones; around 92% were seen once. Source material: PBMCs or T cells enriched from blood (not recorded which). The receptors here all came from a woman in her sixties or seventies who had recovered from COVID-19.

In regard to this clone: The sample carries other DNA sequences with the same CDR3. The chain joins TRBV7-9 to TRBJ2-1; 9 bases match TRBD2. The CDR3 covers 15 residues. Germline CDR1 reads SEHNR; CDR2 reads FQNEAQ (reference sequence). J gave up 4 bases and V 2 bases, and 3 bases lay outside the gene matches. CDR3 amino acids: CASSLLAGGYNEQFF. Written as DNA, the CDR3 is TGTGCCAGCAGCTTATTGGCGGGAGGGTACAATGAGCAGTTCTTC. Based on the CDR3 plus reference TRBV7-9 and TRBJ2-1, the full variable domain is DTGVSQNPRHKITKRGQNVTFRCDPISEHNRLYWYRQTLGQGPEFLTYFQNEAQLEKSRLLSDRFSAERPKGSFSTLEIQRTEQGDSAMYLCASSLLAGGYNEQFFGPGTRLTVL.

The V and J genes are TRBV24-1 and TRBJ1-6; D is unresolved. The germline V and J ends were trimmed by 7 bases and 0 bases, with 12 bases remaining between them. CDR1 and CDR2 (germline): KGHDR, SFDVKD. The CDR3 is made up of 16 amino acids. The CDR3 sequence is CATSPGGNSYNSPLHF. DNA of the CDR3: TGTGCCACCAGCCCCGGCGGGAACTCCTATAATTCACCCCTCCACTTT.

This clone was seen only once. V is TRBV7-2 and J is TRBJ2-1; D is possibly TRBD2 (6 bases). V lost 0 bases to trimming and J lost 1 base, with 16 bases between them. CDR1 and CDR2 from the germline V gene are SGHTA and FQGNSA. The CDR3 extends over 18 amino acids. The DNA for the CDR3 is TGTGCCAGCAGCTTAGCGCGGGAAGCGGGTCGTTCCTACAATGAGCAGTTCTTC. It translates to CASSLAREAGRSYNEQFF.

The gene calls are TRBV28 and TRBJ1-2; D possibly corresponds to TRBD1 (5 bases). V lost 8 bases and J lost 3, with 16 bases in between. Per the germline V gene, CDR1 is MDHEN and CDR2 is SYDVKM. This CDR3 region has 14 residues. This CDR3 is CASLPGPPDYGYTF. The CDR3 DNA sequence: TGTGCCAGCCTTCCAGGGCCCCCGGACTATGGCTACACCTTC.

This clone was detected only once. The gene calls are TRBV28 and TRBJ1-4, with D perhaps TRBD1 (6 bases). V was cut by 6 bases and J by 3 bases, with 11 bases left in between. The CDR3 length is 14 residues. Germline assignment: CDR1 MDHEN and CDR2 SYDVKM. CDR3 residues: CASRRPGANEKLFF. CDR3 DNA sequence: TGTGCCAGCAGGCGCCCAGGGGCTAATGAAAAACTGTTTTTT.